These 22 T cell receptor beta chains share one sample of origin, sequenced in a study of T cells in Graves' hyperthyroidism and ophthalmopathy. Amplification targeted TCR beta CDR3 regions from RNA transcripts. RT-PCR in the first round (using the HTBI primer set) targeted the TCR CDR3. TCRdb ran MiXCR on the multiplex PCR reads and lists one entry per CDR3 protein. The sample carries around 350,000 distinct CDR3 sequences, about a fifth recorded once. The sample was blood. The receptors shown here come from a young woman with Graves' hyperthyroidism.

This clonotype was seen ten or more times. CDR3 sequence reads: CAISESTVGGTQYF. CDR3 nucleotide sequence: TGTGCCATCAGTGAGTCGACGGTGGGGGGGACCCAGTACTTC. The rearrangement joins TRBV10-3 to TRBJ2-5, with a tentative D call TRBD2 (6 bases). Trimming pared 0 bases from V and 7 bases from J, leaving 12 bases between. This CDR3 has 14 residues. Germline CDR1 and CDR2: ENHRY and SYGVKD.

The genes are TRBV20-1 and TRBJ2-5, with 9 bases identical to TRBD2. Unmatched junction bases numbered 12, after V lost 7 bases and J lost 3 bases. This CDR3 spans 15 amino acids. CDR1 DFQATT and CDR2 SNEGSKA come from the germline V gene (reference sequence). CDR3 region: CSGRGLAGVEETQYF. As DNA, the CDR3 is TGCAGTGGAAGGGGTTTAGCGGGGGTCGAAGAGACCCAGTACTTC.

There are many counts of this clonotype. The CDR3 sequence: CATSLLGANYGYTF. The CDR3 nucleotides read TGTGCCACCAGCCTACTAGGAGCTAACTATGGCTACACCTTC. The chain uses TRBV15 and TRBJ1-2; D remains unclear. V was clipped by 5 bases and J by 0 bases, with 10 bases between them. Germline V gene data show CDR1 as LNHNV and CDR2 as YYDKDF (reference sequence). The CDR3 loop spans 14 amino acids.

This clonotype showed up many times. The chain joins TRBV6-2 or TRBV6-3 to TRBJ1-1; 9 bases match TRBD1. The V gene end was trimmed by 6 bases and the J gene end by 6 bases; junction bases not matched to a gene: 20. Looked up from germline, CDR1 is MNHEY and CDR2 is SVGEGT. The CDR3 totals 18 residues. The CDR3 loop reads CASRPTILGDRVNAEAFF. The DNA for the CDR3 is TGTGCCAGCAGGCCCACAATCCTCGGGGACAGGGTAAACGCTGAAGCTTTCTTT.

Points on this clonotype: Just one base apart from a much larger clone, this may be a read error. V usage is TRBV7-3 and J usage is TRBJ1-1, with D perhaps TRBD1 (5 bases). Germline V lookup: CDR1 SGHTA, CDR2 FQGTGA. The CDR3 has 14 amino acids. CDR3 nucleotides: TGTGCCAGCAGCCCAGACCCAGGGTGGACTGAAGCTTGCTTT. Translated, it gives CASSPDPGWTEACF.

This clonotype was seen many times. This rearrangement joins TRBV7-9 to TRBJ1-5, with a possible D match to TRBD1 (6 bases). V lost 5 bases and J 6 bases, leaving 14 bases between the germline ends. In germline, CDR1 is SEHNR, CDR2 FQNEAQ (reference sequence). CDR3 length: 14 amino acids. CDR3 amino acids: CASSAGAWGQPQHF. CDR3 coding DNA: TGTGCCAGCAGCGCAGGGGCATGGGGTCAGCCCCAGCATTTT.

Turning to this clonotype: It may be a read error: a sequence one base away is much more abundant. The rearrangement links TRBV6-1 to TRBJ1-3; TRBD1 aligns across 7 bases. CDR3 length equals 17 residues. Germline V gene lookup returns CDR1 MNHNS and CDR2 SASEGT. V dropped 5 bases and J dropped 2; count of bases not matched to a gene: 12. For the CDR3, the DNA is TGTGCCAGCAGTACCGCTTGGACAGGTGGGGCTGGAAACACCATATATTTT. Residues: CASSTAWTGGAGNTIYF.

At least ten counts were recorded for this clonotype. The CDR3 DNA sequence: TGTGCCATCAGTAATGACAGGAAGCCCACTGAAGCTTTCTTT. Residues: CAISNDRKPTEAFF. The J gene is TRBJ1-1, the V gene TRBV10-3; possibly TRBD1 for D (6 bases). Between the trimmed V and J ends, which lost 5 bases and 4 bases, there was a span of 14 bases. CDR1 and CDR2 from the germline V gene are ENHRY and SYGVKD. The CDR3 has 14 amino acids.

The chain combines TRBV7-8 with TRBJ2-7; TRBD1 is a possible D gene (5 bases). Germline assignment: CDR1 SGHVS and CDR2 FQNEAQ. The CDR3 consists of 14 residues. V lost 1 base and J 8 bases, leaving 15 bases between the germline ends. The CDR3 region is CASSLGSAGWQQYF. In DNA, the CDR3 is TGTGCCAGCAGCTTAGGAAGTGCAGGGTGGCAGCAGTACTTC.

This clonotype was found many times. This chain joins TRBV7-3 and TRBJ2-5, with TRBD1 matching 7 bases. Germline loops: CDR1 SGHTA, CDR2 FQGTGA. Losses at the gene ends were 5 bases for V and 5 bases for J; bases not matched to a gene: 8. The CDR3 runs 14 residues. Written as DNA, the CDR3 is TGTGCCAGCAGCATGGACGGCAGGGGGGAGACCCAGTACTTC. Translated, it gives CASSMDGRGETQYF.

This rearrangement joins TRBV9 to TRBJ2-7; 8 bases fit TRBD1. The V segment lost 0 bases and the J segment 2 bases; nucleotides outside the gene matches: 4. Germline V CDR1 and CDR2: SGDLS, YYNGEE. The CDR3 has 15 residues. The CDR3 region has the DNA TGTGCCAGCAGCGTAGATGACAGGGGCGCCTACGAGCAGTACTTC. Encoded protein: CASSVDDRGAYEQYF.

The table lists this clonotype with many counts. The V and J genes are TRBV29-1 and TRBJ1-1; D is unclear. The CDR3 loop spans 13 amino acids. The V gene's germline CDR1 is SQVTM and CDR2 ANQGSEA. V lost 3 bases, J lost 3 bases, and 11 bases lay in between. Here the CDR3 DNA reads TGCAGCGTTGATCCCCGGAGGGACACTGAAGCTTTCTTT. Residues: CSVDPRRDTEAFF.

This clonotype was observed many times. The V and J genes are TRBV2 and TRBJ2-7, with D unresolved. With 8 bases removed from V and 4 bases from J, the gap between germline ends came to 9 bases. The CDR3 is 11 amino acids. The V gene's germline CDR1 is SNHLY and CDR2 FYNNEI. The CDR3 spells CASFGGYEQYF. CDR3 DNA sequence: TGTGCCAGCTTTGGTGGTTACGAGCAGTACTTC.

This clonotype was observed at least ten times. The chain is built from TRBV13 and TRBJ2-7, with TRBD1 matching over 10 bases. The length of the CDR3 is 16 residues. Germline CDR1 and CDR2: PRHDT and FYEKMQ (reference sequence). With 4 bases clipped from V and 5 bases from J, the junction kept 11 bases outside the gene matches. The CDR3 nucleotides read TGTGCCAGCAGCTCCCCGACCGGGACAGGGGACCACGAGCAGTACTTC. The encoded protein is CASSSPTGTGDHEQYF.

This clonotype has ten or more counts. The chain joins TRBV6-5 to TRBJ2-4; D not certain. CDR1 MNHEY and CDR2 SVGAGI come from the germline V gene. V shed 8 bases and J shed 0 bases, with 11 bases lying between them. This CDR3 comprises 14 residues. The CDR3 protein is CASRDHLAKNIQYF. For the CDR3, the DNA is TGTGCCAGCCGAGACCACCTAGCCAAAAACATTCAGTACTTC.

This clonotype occurred many times. V gene TRBV20-1 combines with J gene TRBJ2-7, with D tentatively TRBD2 (5 bases). Germline CDR1 is DFQATT and CDR2 is SNEGSKA (reference sequence). The CDR3 totals 14 residues. The V gene lost 4 bases and the J gene lost 1 base, with 14 bases spanning the gap. The CDR3 loop is CSAMEWRLSYEQYF. CDR3 DNA: TGCAGTGCTATGGAGTGGAGGTTATCCTACGAGCAGTACTTC.

This clonotype was observed at least ten times. The rearrangement links TRBV6-1 to TRBJ1-1; no definite D call. The germline V gene encodes CDR1 MNHNS and CDR2 SASEGT. The germline V and J ends were trimmed by 3 bases and 8 bases, with 7 bases remaining between them. There are 11 residues in the CDR3. Here the CDR3 DNA reads TGTGCCAGCAGTGACTTACTAGAAGCTTTCTTT. Protein: CASSDLLEAFF.

With respect to this clonotype: One end of the junction varies from germline; a read error may be responsible. The chain joins TRBV6-1 to TRBJ2-7; 8 nucleotides line up with TRBD2. Germline CDR1 and CDR2: MNHNS and SASEGT. The CDR3 contains 14 residues. The CDR3 bases are TGTGCCAGCAGAGAAGCGGGGGCCGCCTACGAGCAGTACTTC. It yields the protein CASREAGAAYEQYF.

This clonotype was detected many times. The gene calls are TRBV6-4 and TRBJ2-7; D might be TRBD2 (6 bases). The CDR3 runs to 14 residues. Germline loops: CDR1 MRHNA, CDR2 SNTAGT. V lost 3 bases, J lost 5 bases, and 14 bases lay in between. CDR3 bases: TGTGCCAGCAGTGAGACGGGGGAATCTCACGAGCAGTACTTC. It is translated as CASSETGESHEQYF.

Ten or more counts support this clonotype. This rearrangement joins TRBV20-1 to TRBJ2-7, with D perhaps matching TRBD2 (6 bases). This CDR3 is 13 amino acids long. Germline CDR1 and CDR2: DFQATT and SNEGSKA (reference sequence). Trimming removed 3 bases from V and 2 bases from J, with 11 bases in between. The CDR3 region is CSASAPGAYEQYF. CDR3 DNA sequence: TGCAGTGCTAGTGCTCCGGGGGCCTACGAGCAGTACTTC.

This chain connects TRBV27 to TRBJ2-5; no clear D gene. This CDR3 is 11 amino acids long. Per germline, CDR1 MNHEY and CDR2 SMNVEV (reference sequence). V dropped 6 bases and J dropped 5 bases, with 7 bases sitting between them. The CDR3 nucleotides read TGTGCCAGCAGCAATATGGAGACCCAGTACTTC. It yields the protein CASSNMETQYF.

The table lists this clonotype with many counts. This rearrangement joins TRBV30 to TRBJ1-3, with D unclear. The CDR3 totals 16 residues. CDR1 and CDR2 (germline): GTSNPN, SVGIG (reference sequence). V was trimmed by 0 bases and J by 0 bases, leaving 12 bases between them. The CDR3 reads CAWSVRGSLSGNTIYF. The CDR3 DNA sequence: TGTGCCTGGAGTGTACGAGGGTCCCTCTCTGGAAACACCATATATTTT.